What follows are 8 T cell receptor beta chains derived from one specimen sequenced in a study of blood T cell repertoires in COVID-19. Using immunoSEQ multiplex PCR, the repertoire was profiled, and TCRdb retains in-frame clones only, with some absent. The sample contains some 99,000 clones, roughly 82% of which appear only once. The sequencing input was peripheral blood. Receptors originate from a woman aged 80 or older with active or convalescent COVID-19.

This clone was seen only once. The CDR3 spells CASSSLGNTIYF. In DNA, the CDR3 is TGTGCCAGCAGTTCCTTAGGAAACACCATATATTTT. This rearrangement joins TRBV28 to TRBJ1-3; the D is unclear. Trimming stripped 4 bases from V and 4 bases from J, with 5 bases between. CDR1 is MDHEN and CDR2 is SYDVKM in the germline V gene. The CDR3 covers 12 residues.

This clone has only a few counts. The gene calls are TRBV19 and TRBJ2-7; 12 bases agree with TRBD2. The CDR3 spans 17 residues. The trim removed 5 bases at V and 3 bases at J, leaving 11 bases unmatched. Germline-derived CDR1 and CDR2 are LNHDA and SQIVND (reference sequence). DNA for the CDR3: TGTGCCAGTAGTGCTAGCGGGAGGGCCATGGGTCTCTACGAGCAGTACTTC. Translated: CASSASGRAMGLYEQYF. Full variable domain (missing parts from reference TRBV19 and TRBJ2-7): DGGITQSPKYLFRKEGQNVTLSCEQNLNHDAMYWYRQDPGQGLRLIYYSQIVNDFQKGDIAEGYSVSREKKESFPLTVTSAQKNPTAFYLCASSASGRAMGLYEQYFGPGTRLTVT.

The chain uses TRBV27 and TRBJ1-1; 11 nucleotides align to TRBD1. J was trimmed by 4 bases and V by 5 bases; bases with no gene match: 0. Germline CDR1 reads MNHEY; CDR2 reads SMNVEV (reference sequence). The CDR3 covers 13 residues. The CDR3 region is CASSGQGATEAFF. CDR3 sequence (DNA): TGTGCCAGCAGTGGACAGGGGGCCACTGAAGCTTTCTTT.

This sequence joins TRBV5-1 and TRBJ2-5; D possibly corresponds to TRBD2 (6 bases). V lost 1 base and J 2 bases, leaving 15 bases between the germline ends. This CDR3 spans 16 amino acids. Germline CDR1 and CDR2: SGHRS and YFSETQ. The CDR3 DNA reads TGCGCCAGCAGCTTGAATTATGGGGGAGGTCAAGAGACCCAGTACTTC. As protein: CASSLNYGGGQETQYF. Variable domain in full (rest from reference TRBV5-1 and TRBJ2-5): KAGVTQTPRYLIKTRGQQVTLSCSPISGHRSVSWYQQTPGQGLQFLFEYFSETQRNKGNFPGRFSGRQFSNSRSEMNVSTLELGDSALYLCASSLNYGGGQETQYFGPGTRLLVL.

On this clone itself: Germline is not matched at one junction end, which may reflect a read error. As DNA, the CDR3 is TGTGCCAGCAGTTTAGGTCGAGCAACCTTT. Its translation: CASSLGRATF. The V call is TRBV12-3 or TRBV12-4, the J call TRBJ1-6, with D uncertain. This CDR3 has 10 residues.

The CDR3 spells CASSIASGGIGELFF. CDR3 coding DNA: TGTGCCAGTAGTATAGCGTCAGGGGGCATCGGGGAGCTGTTTTTT. The chain combines TRBV19 with TRBJ2-2, with 8 bases identical to TRBD1. This CDR3 region has 15 residues. V dropped 1 base and J dropped 7; count of bases not matched to a gene: 5. CDR1 and CDR2 (germline): LNHDA, SQIVND (reference sequence).

The chain joins TRBV24-1 to TRBJ1-2, with TRBD1 as a possible D gene (5 bases). This CDR3 region has 13 residues. Trimming removed 5 bases from V and 3 bases from J, with 9 bases in between. Germline assignment: CDR1 KGHDR and CDR2 SFDVKD. The chain's CDR3 is CATSGLGDYGYTF. CDR3 nucleotide sequence: TGTGCCACCAGTGGTTTAGGGGACTATGGCTACACCTTC.

The chain carries TRBV12-2 and TRBJ2-1; the listed D gene, TRBD2, was not tested against the DNA. TRBV12-2 is a listed pseudogene. This CDR3 spans 16 amino acids. The CDR3 region is CASRPGAGGLNNEQFF. For the CDR3, the DNA is TGTGCAAGTCGCCCAGGGGCGGGAGGCCTTAACAATGAGCAGTTCTTC.